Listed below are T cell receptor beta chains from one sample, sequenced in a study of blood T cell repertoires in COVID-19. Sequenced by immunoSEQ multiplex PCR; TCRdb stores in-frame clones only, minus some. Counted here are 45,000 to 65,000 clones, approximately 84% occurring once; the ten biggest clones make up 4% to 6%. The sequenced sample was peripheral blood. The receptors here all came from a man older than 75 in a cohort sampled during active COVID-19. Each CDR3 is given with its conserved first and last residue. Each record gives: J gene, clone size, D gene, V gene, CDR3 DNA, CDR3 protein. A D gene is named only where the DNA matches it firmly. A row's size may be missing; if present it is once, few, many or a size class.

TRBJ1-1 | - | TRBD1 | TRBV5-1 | TGCGCCAGCAGCTTGGACCCAACAGGGGGCTGGGAAGCTTTCTTT | CASSLDPTGGWEAFF
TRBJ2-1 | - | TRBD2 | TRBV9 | TGTGCCAGCAGCGTGGAGCGGGAGGGGGACAATGAGCAGTTCTTC | CASSVEREGDNEQFF
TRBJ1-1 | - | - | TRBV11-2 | TGTGCCAGCAGCTTAGACAGGGTGAATGAAGCTTTCTTT | CASSLDRVNEAFF
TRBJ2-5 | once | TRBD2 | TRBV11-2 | TGTGCCAGCAGCTTAGATAGGGCTAGCGGGAGGGTCGAGACCCAGTACTTC | CASSLDRASGRVETQYF
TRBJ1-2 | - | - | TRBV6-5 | TGTGCCAGCAGAGAGACAGCTAACTATGGCTACACCTTC | CASRETANYGYTF
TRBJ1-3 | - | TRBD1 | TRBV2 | TGTGCCAGCAGCCTTGGACAGGGTGCGGGAAACACCATATATTTT | CASSLGQGAGNTIYF
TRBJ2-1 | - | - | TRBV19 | TGTGCCAGTAGTATATTAGGGGGTTTCTCCTACAATGAGCAGTTCTTC | CASSILGGFSYNEQFF
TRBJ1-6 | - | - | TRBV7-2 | TGTGCCAGCAGCTCGGAGGTGGGAATCTATTCACCCCTCCACTTT | CASSSEVGIYSPLHF
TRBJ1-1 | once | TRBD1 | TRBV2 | TGTGCCAGCAGTGGGACAGGCTTTGGAACTGAAGCTTTCTTT | CASSGTGFGTEAFF
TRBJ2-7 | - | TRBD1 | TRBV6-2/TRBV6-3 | TGTGCCAGCAGTTACGTGGGACAGGGGCACGAGCAGTACTTC | CASSYVGQGHEQYF
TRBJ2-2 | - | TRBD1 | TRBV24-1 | TGTGCCACCAGTGATTCCGGGACAGGGGCCACCGGGGAGCTGTTTTTT | CATSDSGTGATGELFF
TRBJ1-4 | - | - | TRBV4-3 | TGCGCCAGCAGCCAAGATCTATCGGGGGGCGCAACTAATGAAAAACTGTTTTTT | CASSQDLSGGATNEKLFF
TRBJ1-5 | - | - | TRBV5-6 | TGTGCCAGCAGCTGGGGGGGTCAGCCCCAGCATTTT | CASSWGGQPQHF
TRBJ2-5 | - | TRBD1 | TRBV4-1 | TGCGCCAGCAGCCAAGAAGACGGCAGGGGGTGGGGGACCCAGTACTTC | CASSQEDGRGWGTQYF
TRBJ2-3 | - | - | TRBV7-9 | TGTGCCAGCAGCTTAGTTACAGGATTCACAGATACGCAGTATTTT | CASSLVTGFTDTQYF
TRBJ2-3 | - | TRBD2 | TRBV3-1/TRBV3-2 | TGTGCCAGCAGCCTAGGGACTAAAACAGATACGCAGTATTTT | CASSLGTKTDTQYF
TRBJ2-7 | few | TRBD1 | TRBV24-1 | TGTGCCACCAGTGACAGACAGGGCCTGGTTCAGTACTTC | CATSDRQGLVQYF
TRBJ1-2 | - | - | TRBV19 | TGTGCCAGTAGTATTTCGCAGGGTCCTAACTATGGCTACACCTTC | CASSISQGPNYGYTF
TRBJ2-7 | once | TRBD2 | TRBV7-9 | TGTGCCAGCAGTCCGTACAAAGCGGGGGGGAAGTACGAGCAGTACTTC | CASSPYKAGGKYEQYF
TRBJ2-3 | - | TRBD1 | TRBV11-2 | TGTGCCAGCAGATCCGGGACAGATACAGATACGCAGTATTTT | CASRSGTDTDTQYF
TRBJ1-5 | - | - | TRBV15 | TGTGCCACCAGCAGAGATCTCGGGAGCAATCAGCCCCAGCATTTT | CATSRDLGSNQPQHF
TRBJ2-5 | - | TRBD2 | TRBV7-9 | TGTGCCAGCAGCTCGACTAGCGGGGGGCCATCGGCGCTGACCCAGTACTTC | CASSSTSGGPSALTQYF
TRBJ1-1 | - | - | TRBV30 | TGTGCCTGGAGCATAGGCGGACATTTCGTCTCTGAAGCTTTCTTT | CAWSIGGHFVSEAFF
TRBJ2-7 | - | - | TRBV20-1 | TGCAGTGCTAGTACGGCTAGCGCAGCCAACGAGCAGTACTTC | CSASTASAANEQYF
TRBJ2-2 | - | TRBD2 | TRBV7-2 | TGTGCCAGCAGCTTACTAGCGGGGGCAGGCGGGGAGCTGTTTTTT | CASSLLAGAGGELFF
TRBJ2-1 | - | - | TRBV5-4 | TGTGCCAGCAGCTCACCAGCCGGGACACAGGAAAACAATGAGCAGTTCTTC | CASSSPAGTQENNEQFF
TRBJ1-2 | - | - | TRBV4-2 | TGTGCCAGCAGCCCGGGTGGGGGGGCCAACTATGGCTACACCTTC | CASSPGGGANYGYTF
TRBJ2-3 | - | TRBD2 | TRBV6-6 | TGTGCCAGCAGTTCTAGCGGGGAAAGCACAGATACGCAGTATTTT | CASSSSGESTDTQYF
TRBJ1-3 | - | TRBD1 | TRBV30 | TGTGCCTGGAGTGTACCAGGGGGTAAAGACACCATATATTTT | CAWSVPGGKDTIYF
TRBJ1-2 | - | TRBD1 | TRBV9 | TGTGCCAGCAGCGACAGGGGGAACTATGGCTACACCTTC | CASSDRGNYGYTF
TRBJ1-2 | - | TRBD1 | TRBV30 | TGTGCCTGGAGAGGACAGGGGTTCATCTATGGCTACACCTTC | CAWRGQGFIYGYTF
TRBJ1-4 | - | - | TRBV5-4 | TGTGCCAGCAGCTTGGACGTAGAGAAAAAACTGTTTTTT | CASSLDVEKKLFF
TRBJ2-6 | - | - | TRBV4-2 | TGTGCCAGCAGCCCAACAGGGTTAGGGGCCAACGTCCTGACTTTC | CASSPTGLGANVLTF
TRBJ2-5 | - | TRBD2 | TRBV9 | TGTGCCAGCAGCCGGGGGGGATCGGTGTACCAAGAGACCCAGTACTTC | CASSRGGSVYQETQYF
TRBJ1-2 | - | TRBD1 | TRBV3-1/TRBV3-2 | TGTGCCAGCAGCCAAGGACGACAGGGCCCTAACTATGGCTACACCTTC | CASSQGRQGPNYGYTF
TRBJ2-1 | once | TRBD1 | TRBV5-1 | TGCGCCAGCGGCCGAACGGGACAGATGTACAATGAGCAGTTCTTC | CASGRTGQMYNEQFF
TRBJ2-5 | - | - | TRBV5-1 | TGCGCCAGCAGCTTGGGGGGGGGCCGGGAGACCCAGTACTTC | CASSLGGGRETQYF
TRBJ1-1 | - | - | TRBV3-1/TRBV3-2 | TGTGCCAGCAGCTGGGGACAAACCAACACTGAAGCTTTCTTT | CASSWGQTNTEAFF
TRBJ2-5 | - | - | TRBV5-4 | TGTGCCAGCAGCTTGGGTCAGGGGAAGGGGGAGACCCAGTACTTC | CASSLGQGKGETQYF
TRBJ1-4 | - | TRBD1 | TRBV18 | TGTGCCAGCTCACCAGTTAAGGGGGCTCTGAGTAATGAAAAACTGTTTTTT | CASSPVKGALSNEKLFF
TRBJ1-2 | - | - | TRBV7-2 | TGTGCCAGCAGCTTTCAGGGGCCTGGCTACACCTTC | CASSFQGPGYTF
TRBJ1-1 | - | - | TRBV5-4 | TGTGCCAGCAGCCCGGCGGGGGCGGGGAGCACTGAAGCTTTCTTT | CASSPAGAGSTEAFF
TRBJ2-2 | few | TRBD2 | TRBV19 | TGTGCCAGTAGTATAGTGGGACTAGCGGCGAACACCGGGGAGCTGTTTTTT | CASSIVGLAANTGELFF
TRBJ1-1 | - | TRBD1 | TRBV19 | TGTGCCAGTAGTATAGATCCGGGGACAGCTGAAGCTTTCTTT | CASSIDPGTAEAFF
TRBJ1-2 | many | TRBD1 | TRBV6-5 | TGTGCCAGCAGTCGACAGGGGTATGGCTACACCTTC | CASSRQGYGYTF